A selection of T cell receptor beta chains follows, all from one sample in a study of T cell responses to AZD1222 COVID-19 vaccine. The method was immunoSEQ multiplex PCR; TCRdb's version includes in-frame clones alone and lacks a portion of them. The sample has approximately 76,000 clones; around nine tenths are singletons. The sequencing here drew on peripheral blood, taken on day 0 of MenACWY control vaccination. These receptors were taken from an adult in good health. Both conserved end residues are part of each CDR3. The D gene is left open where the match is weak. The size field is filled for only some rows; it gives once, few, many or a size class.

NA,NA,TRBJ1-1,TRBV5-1,CASSKQGAAEAFF,TGCGCCAGCAGCAAACAGGGAGCGGCTGAAGCTTTCTTT
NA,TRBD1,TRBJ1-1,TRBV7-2,CASSLWTGTGGRGNTEAFF,TGTGCCAGCAGCCTATGGACCGGGACAGGGGGCAGGGGGAACACTGAAGCTTTCTTT
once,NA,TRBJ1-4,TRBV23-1,CASSQLALAVLGGVGEKLFF,TGCGCCAGCAGTCAACTCGCACTGGCCGTATTAGGGGGAGTAGGAGAAAAACTGTTTTTT
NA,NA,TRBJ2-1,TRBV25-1,CASSDPAWALNEQFF,TGTGCCAGCAGTGACCCCGCCTGGGCCTTAAATGAGCAGTTCTTC
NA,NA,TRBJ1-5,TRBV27,CASSLRWLRPQHF,TGTGCCAGCAGTTTACGGTGGCTCCGGCCCCAGCATTTT
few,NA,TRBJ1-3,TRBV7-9,CASSPKTGTRGNTIYF,TGTGCCAGCAGCCCGAAGACCGGGACAAGGGGAAACACCATATATTTT
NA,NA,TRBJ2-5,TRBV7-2,CASSLEGGRWETQYF,TGTGCCAGCAGCTTAGAGGGTGGGCGATGGGAGACCCAGTACTTC
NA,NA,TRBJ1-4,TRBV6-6,CASTGPNEKLFF,TGTGCCAGCACCGGTCCTAATGAAAAACTGTTTTTT
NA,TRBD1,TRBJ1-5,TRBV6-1,CASSGSYWDRDENNQPQHF,TGTGCCAGCAGTGGGAGTTATTGGGACAGGGACGAGAACAATCAGCCCCAGCATTTT
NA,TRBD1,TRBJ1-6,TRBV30,CATRSRGSSYNSPLHF,TGTGCCACGAGAAGCAGGGGGAGCTCCTATAATTCACCCCTCCACTTT
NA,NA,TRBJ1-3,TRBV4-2,CASSQFVGSTGTGNTIYF,TGTGCCAGCAGCCAATTCGTTGGTTCCACGGGGACTGGAAACACCATATATTTT
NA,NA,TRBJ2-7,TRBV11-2,CASSLDSGPYEQYF,TGTGCCAGCAGCTTAGATAGCGGCCCCTACGAGCAGTACTTC
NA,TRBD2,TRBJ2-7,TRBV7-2,CASSTGLAAYEQYF,TGTGCCAGCAGCACGGGACTAGCGGCATACGAGCAGTACTTC
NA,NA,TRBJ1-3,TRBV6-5,CASSSPNEFRNTIYF,TGTGCCAGCAGTTCGCCTAATGAGTTCCGAAACACCATATATTTT
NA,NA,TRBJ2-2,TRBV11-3,CASSLSTGLVDTGELFF,TGTGCCAGCAGCCTCTCCACAGGACTGGTAGACACCGGGGAGCTGTTTTTT
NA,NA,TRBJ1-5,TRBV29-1,CSVRTDSNQPQHF,TGCAGCGTCCGGACAGATAGCAATCAGCCCCAGCATTTT
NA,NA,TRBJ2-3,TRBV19,CASKEGPSTDTQYF,TGTGCCAGTAAAGAGGGCCCTAGCACAGATACGCAGTATTTT
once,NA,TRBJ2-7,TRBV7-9,CASSLWGEQYF,TGTGCCAGCAGCTTATGGGGCGAGCAGTACTTC
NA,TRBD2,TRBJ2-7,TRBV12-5,CASGLVMRLRGSYEQYF,TGTGCTAGTGGTTTGGTAATGAGATTGCGGGGGTCCTACGAGCAGTACTTC
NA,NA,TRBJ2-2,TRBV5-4,CASSLDTVNTGELFF,TGTGCCAGCAGCTTGGATACGGTTAACACCGGGGAGCTGTTTTTT
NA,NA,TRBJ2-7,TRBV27,CASSSTGGKGYEQYF,TGTGCCAGCAGTTCCACAGGTGGCAAAGGGTACGAGCAGTACTTC
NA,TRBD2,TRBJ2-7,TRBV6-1,CASSAGTSGGTYEQYF,TGTGCCAGCAGTGCCGGGACTAGCGGGGGCACCTACGAGCAGTACTTC
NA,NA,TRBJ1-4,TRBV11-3,CASSLPGPEKLFF,TGTGCCAGCAGCCTCCCGGGCCCTGAAAAACTGTTTTTT
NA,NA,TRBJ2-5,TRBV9,CASSATTTGQETQYF,TGTGCCAGCAGCGCTACCACCACAGGTCAAGAGACCCAGTACTTC
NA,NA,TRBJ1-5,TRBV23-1,CASSQCSSGANQPQHF,TGCGCCAGCAGTCAATGTTCCAGCGGGGCCAATCAGCCCCAGCATTTT
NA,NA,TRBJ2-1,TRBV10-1,CASSGFSDEQFF,TGCGCCAGCTCAGGTTTTAGTGATGAGCAGTTCTTC
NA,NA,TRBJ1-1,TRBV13,CASSLGGNTEAFF,TGTGCCAGCAGCTTAGGTGGGAACACTGAAGCTTTCTTT
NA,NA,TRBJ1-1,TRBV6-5,CASSKTFQNTEAFF,TGTGCCAGCTCGAAGACATTTCAGAACACTGAAGCTTTCTTT
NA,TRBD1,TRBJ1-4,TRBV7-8,CASSSTYGGQGAKGEKLFF,TGTGCCAGCAGCTCTACATACGGGGGGCAGGGGGCGAAGGGTGAAAAACTGTTTTTT
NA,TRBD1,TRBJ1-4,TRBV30,CAWRPNRDRGNEKLFF,TGTGCCTGGAGGCCGAACCGGGACAGGGGAAATGAAAAACTGTTTTTT
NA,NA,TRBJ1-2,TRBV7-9,CASSLAPGLNGGYTF,TGTGCCAGCAGCTTAGCGCCCGGGTTGAACGGGGGCTACACCTTC
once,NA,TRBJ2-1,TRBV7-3,CASSLSFGSYNEQFF,TGTGCCAGCAGCTTATCTTTTGGCTCCTACAATGAGCAGTTCTTC
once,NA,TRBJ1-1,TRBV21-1,CASSKMIIYQRLNTEAFF,TGTGCCAGCAGCAAAATGATCATTTATCAACGGTTGAACACTGAAGCTTTCTTT
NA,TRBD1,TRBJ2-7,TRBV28,CASRPGTGDYEQYF,TGTGCCAGCAGGCCCGGGACAGGGGACTACGAGCAGTACTTC
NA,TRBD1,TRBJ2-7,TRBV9,CASSVLGQGGNEQYF,TGTGCCAGCAGCGTCCTGGGACAGGGTGGAAACGAGCAGTACTTC
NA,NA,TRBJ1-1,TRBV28,CASSLTGSGSTEAFF,TGTGCCAGCAGTTTAACAGGGAGTGGAAGCACTGAAGCTTTCTTT
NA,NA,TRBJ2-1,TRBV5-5,CASSPVGNEQFF,TGTGCCAGCTCCCCCGTAGGGAATGAGCAGTTCTTC
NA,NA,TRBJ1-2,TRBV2,CASSPLNGYTF,TGTGCCAGCAGTCCCCTCAATGGCTACACCTTC
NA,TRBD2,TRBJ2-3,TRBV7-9,CASSPRDYLDTQYF,TGTGCCAGCAGCCCCCGGGACTACCTAGATACGCAGTATTTT
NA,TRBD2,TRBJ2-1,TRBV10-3,CAIGEPLGASGASSYNEQFF,TGTGCCATCGGGGAACCTCTAGGGGCTAGCGGCGCAAGCTCCTACAATGAGCAGTTCTTC